The 4 T cell receptor beta chains listed next were all sequenced from one sample in a study of glioma-infiltrating T cells after dendritic cell vaccination. Stated time point: after dendritic cell vaccination, including at tumor progression/relapse. Method: immunoSEQ multiplex PCR; TCRdb's copy keeps in-frame clones and lacks some. This table holds 55,000 to 75,000 clones, approximately 83% found once. The starting material was blood, obtained after dendritic cell vaccination. These receptors were taken from a human donor with glioblastoma.

The rearrangement links TRBV11-2 to TRBJ1-1; D gene unclear. Looked up from germline, CDR1 is SGHAT and CDR2 is FQNNGV. V lost 1 base, J lost 1 base, and 13 bases lay in between. The CDR3 has 16 residues. The CDR3 sequence: CASSLGLILGNTEAFF. CDR3 sequence (DNA): TGTGCCAGCAGCTTAGGACTCATACTCGGGAACACTGAAGCTTTCTTT.

This clone was detected a few times. The chain couples TRBV11-1 to TRBJ2-7; 8 bases match TRBD1. The CDR3 totals 15 residues. J gave up 3 bases and V 8 bases, and 12 bases lay outside the gene matches. Germline-derived CDR1 and CDR2 are SGHAT and FQDESV (reference sequence). CDR3 loop: CASYSNNRGNYEQYF. The CDR3 nucleotides are TGTGCCAGCTACTCGAATAACAGGGGGAACTACGAGCAGTACTTC.

The V and J genes are TRBV30 and TRBJ2-7; 7 bases fit TRBD2. V lost 8 bases and J lost 7; bases outside the gene matches: 17. This CDR3 region has 14 residues. Germline V gene data show CDR1 as GTSNPN and CDR2 as SVGIG (reference sequence). The CDR3 sequence is CAVKSLSGELEQYF. In DNA form, the CDR3 reads TGTGCCGTGAAGAGTCTCAGCGGGGAGCTAGAGCAGTACTTC.

This chain links TRBV30 with TRBJ1-1, with 7 bases lining up with TRBD1. This CDR3 is built from 16 residues. Germline V gene lookup returns CDR1 GTSNPN and CDR2 SVGIG (reference sequence). The J segment lost 5 bases and the V segment lost 0 bases, leaving 12 bases of the junction unmatched. The CDR3 DNA sequence: TGTGCCTGGAGTGTAAACCCTTCAGGGGGTGTTACTGAAGCTTTCTTT. Its translation is CAWSVNPSGGVTEAFF.